The 21 T cell receptor beta chains reported below all come from one sample, sequenced in a study of CD8+CD57+ T cells in acquired aplastic anemia (dated by TCRdb to 2016 to 2018). Sequencing was performed on an Illumina HiSeq 2000. Genomic DNA was used as template for profiling of TCR beta VDJ combinations and CDR3 sequences. Starting from the raw public reads, TCRdb applied fastp trimming at Q25, assembled clones with MiXCR and retained in-frame beta chains. Rows with one shared CDR3 protein collapse into an entry with the most common genes and DNA. This sample holds hundreds of thousands of distinct CDR3 sequences; 65% to 75% were observed only once. The ten largest clones take up 3.5% to 4.5% of the sample. The specimen sequenced was sorted CD4+, CD8+, or CD8+CD57+ T cells (not recorded which) from PBMCs. Receptor source: a human donor in good health, serving as a control.

This clonotype showed up many times. The chain joins TRBV15 to TRBJ1-1; D is perhaps TRBD1 (6 bases). The length of the CDR3 is 14 residues. The V gene's germline CDR1 is LNHNV and CDR2 YYDKDF (reference sequence). The V gene lost 0 bases and the J gene lost 6 bases, with 11 bases spanning the gap. The CDR3 nucleotides are TGTGCCACCAGCAGAGAAGGGACACACGCTGAAGCTTTCTTT. This sequence encodes CATSREGTHAEAFF.

This clonotype is a singleton in its sample. The rearrangement joins TRBV20-1 to TRBJ2-1; the D is unclear. The V gene's germline CDR1 is DFQATT and CDR2 SNEGSKA (reference sequence). CDR3 length equals 14 residues. The ends were cut back, 5 bases at V and 6 bases at J, with 17 bases in the middle. The CDR3 nucleotides read TGCAGTGCTTCGGACGACGGCAACGGCAATGAGCAGTTCTTC. Translation gives CSASDDGNGNEQFF.

This sequence joins TRBV7-2 and TRBJ2-7; 7 bases align to TRBD1. Losses at the gene ends were 3 bases for V and 4 bases for J; bases not matched to a gene: 3. CDR1 and CDR2 from the germline V gene are SGHTA and FQGNSA. This CDR3 has 13 amino acids. CDR3 sequence reads: CASSFDRVYEQYF. The CDR3 DNA reads TGTGCCAGCAGCTTTGACAGGGTGTACGAGCAGTACTTC.

In its sample, this clonotype was seen once. The V and J genes are TRBV7-2 and TRBJ2-7; 8 nucleotides match TRBD1. Germline V CDR1 and CDR2: SGHTA, FQGNSA. The CDR3 is 13 amino acids. V lost 8 bases, J lost 11 bases, and 14 bases stayed unmatched. CDR3 protein: CASGSTGVGDKYF. Written as DNA, the CDR3 is TGTGCCAGCGGATCGACAGGGGTTGGCGACAAGTACTTC.

This clonotype was seen repeatedly, ten times or more. The rearrangement links TRBV7-8 to TRBJ1-1; 7 nucleotides align to TRBD1. Trimming took 11 bases from V and 4 from J; bases not matched to a gene: 10. This CDR3 has 13 residues. Germline V gene sequence: CDR1 SGHVS, CDR2 FQNEAQ. CDR3 sequence: CAGKQGPGTEAFF. The CDR3 DNA is TGTGCCGGCAAACAGGGGCCCGGCACTGAAGCTTTCTTT. The variable domain in full, with the rest retrieved from reference TRBV7-8 and TRBJ1-1, is GAGVSQSPRYKVAKRGQDVALRCDPISGHVSLFWYQQALGQGPEFLTYFQNEAQLDKSGLPSDRFFAERPEGSVSTLKIQRTQQEDSAVYLCAGKQGPGTEAFFGQGTRLTVV.

This chain connects TRBV29-1 to TRBJ2-7; 9 nucleotides agree with TRBD2. The CDR3 covers 14 residues. Germline lookup yields CDR1 SQVTM and CDR2 ANQGSEA. Trimming at V came to 7 bases and at J to 3 bases, leaving 10 bases not matched to a gene. The CDR3 nucleotides read TGCAGCGGAGCCGGGACTAGCTACCGCTACGAGCAGTACTTC. Translation gives CSGAGTSYRYEQYF.

This sequence joins TRBV28 and TRBJ1-5; D possibly corresponds to TRBD1 (5 bases). The germline gives CDR1 MDHEN, CDR2 SYDVKM. The CDR3 extends over 15 amino acids. V lost 7 bases, J lost 0 bases, and 13 bases lay in between. This CDR3 is CASIGSQGSNQPQHF. The CDR3 DNA reads TGTGCCAGCATAGGAAGCCAGGGTAGCAATCAGCCCCAGCATTTT.

This clonotype came up a few times. The chain employs TRBV4-3 and TRBJ2-6; D is uncertain. This CDR3 is 18 amino acids long. CDR1 LGHNA and CDR2 YSLEER come from the germline V gene. V was shortened by 1 base and J by 4 bases, with 17 bases between the two germline ends. Here the CDR3 reads CASSQVLTEVLGANVLTF. The CDR3 nucleotides read TGCGCCAGCAGCCAAGTACTCACAGAGGTACTGGGGGCCAACGTCCTGACTTTC.

This clonotype was seen a single time. The junction departs from germline at one end; a sequencing error may be responsible. The chain joins TRBV9 to TRBJ2-7, with 7 nucleotides matching TRBD2. CDR1 is SGDLS, CDR2 YYNGEE, per germline. This CDR3 has 12 residues. CDR3 protein: CASRGDSSEPYF. DNA of the CDR3: TGCGCCAGCCGGGGGGATTCCTCAGAGCCGTACTTC.

This clonotype was observed once. This may be a read error, as it is one base from a much larger clone. This chain links TRBV6-2 or TRBV6-3 with TRBJ1-2; D gene ambiguous. CDR1 and CDR2 (germline): MNHEY, SVGEGT. This CDR3 comprises 13 residues. Deletions cut 7 bases from V and 5 bases from J, with 14 bases between. The CDR3 here is CASTGLLGYGYTF. The CDR3 DNA reads TGTGCCAGCACTGGTCTGTTGGGTTATGGCTACACCTTC.

The rearrangement links TRBV10-3 to TRBJ2-2; D perhaps matches TRBD1 (5 bases). Germline values: CDR1 ENHRY, CDR2 SYGVKD. Trimming cost V 7 bases and J 1 base, with 10 bases left between them. The CDR3 has 14 amino acids. CDR3 in DNA: TGTGCCATCACTCCCAGGGTGAACACCGGGGAGCTGTTTTTT. It is translated as CAITPRVNTGELFF.

The V and J genes are TRBV2 and TRBJ2-7, with 9 bases identical to TRBD1. Germline trimming cut 6 bases from V and 3 bases from J; bases unmatched to any gene: 12. The CDR3 totals 16 residues. Germline CDR1 and CDR2: SNHLY and FYNNEI. CDR3 sequence: CASSKVAGQGRYEQYF. Written as DNA, the CDR3 is TGTGCCAGCAGCAAAGTAGCCGGACAGGGGCGCTACGAGCAGTACTTC.

This clonotype was detected many times. This sequence joins TRBV6-6 and TRBJ1-1; D not resolved. V was clipped by 2 bases and J by 1 base, with 8 bases between them. CDR1 and CDR2 (germline): MNHNY, SVGAGI (reference sequence). CDR3 length equals 14 residues. CDR3: CASSYRGGNTEAFF. In DNA form, the CDR3 reads TGTGCCAGCAGTTACCGGGGTGGGAACACTGAAGCTTTCTTT.

This clonotype showed up just a few times. The CDR3 coding sequence is TGTGCCAGTGAACGATGGGGAGGTGGGAATGAGCAGTTCTTC. Translated: CASERWGGGNEQFF. This rearrangement joins TRBV19 to TRBJ2-1; TRBD2 is a possible D gene (6 bases). The CDR3 covers 14 residues. CDR1 is LNHDA, CDR2 SQIVND, per germline (reference sequence). Trimming pared 8 bases from V and 7 bases from J, leaving 18 bases between.

To note about this clonotype: At one boundary the junction diverges from the germline segment, which might be a read error. This rearrangement joins TRBV7-8 to TRBJ1-6; D is unclear. The CDR3 extends over 15 amino acids. The V gene's germline CDR1 is SGHVS and CDR2 FQNEAQ. The CDR3 spells CASSLSRRDSSPHHF. CDR3 DNA: TGCGCCAGCAGCCTGAGTAGGCGAGATTCTTCACCCCACCACTTT.

This clonotype came up a few times. A much more abundant neighbour one base away suggests this may be a read error. The chain joins TRBV5-1 to TRBJ1-1; D might be TRBD1 (6 bases). Germline-derived CDR1 and CDR2 are SGHRS and YFSETQ. Trimming stripped 3 bases from V and 8 bases from J, with 23 bases between. This CDR3 has 16 amino acids. The CDR3 DNA sequence: TGCGCCAGCAGCTCCAATGGCTTCAGGGGCGTTGGAGAAGCTTTCTTT. It is translated as CASSSNGFRGVGEAFF.

The CDR3 bases are TGTGCCAGCAGCTTGACAGGACCTGGCCAGCGCGAGCAGTACTTC. It is translated as CASSLTGPGQREQYF. V and J are TRBV11-3 and TRBJ2-7, with D possibly being TRBD1 (6 bases). CDR3 size: 15 residues. CDR1 and CDR2 (germline): SGHNT, YENEEA. V shed 3 bases and J shed 6 bases, with 18 bases lying between them.

Ten or more counts support this clonotype. This rearrangement joins TRBV9 to TRBJ1-6; 7 bases map to TRBD1. V gave up 3 bases and J gave up 3 bases; unmatched junction bases: 6. This CDR3 region has 16 residues. The V gene's germline CDR1 is SGDLS and CDR2 YYNGEE. The CDR3 is CASSARGTDYNSPLHF. The CDR3 DNA sequence: TGTGCCAGCAGCGCGAGGGGGACAGACTATAATTCACCCCTCCACTTT.

In this sample, this clonotype turned up once. The gene calls are TRBV29-1 and TRBJ2-5; no clear D gene. The germline V gene encodes CDR1 SQVTM and CDR2 ANQGSEA. The CDR3 length is 15 residues. Trimming shortened V by 0 bases and J by 2 bases, and 13 bases separated the two germline ends. The CDR3 reads CSVEESAARQETQYF. DNA of the CDR3: TGCAGCGTTGAAGAGTCGGCGGCCAGGCAAGAGACCCAGTACTTC.

In its sample, this clonotype was seen a few times. No conserved phenylalanine or tryptophan ends this CDR3, so it is likely a read error. The DNA is omitted, as the CDR3 cannot be located on it reliably, and the CDR3 follows TCRdb's listing. V is TRBV20-1 and J is TRBJ1-1. Germline assignment: CDR1 DFQATT and CDR2 SNEGSKA (reference sequence). The CDR3 length equals 8 residues, ends included. The CDR3 sequence is CSARAEMP.

The sample holds many counts of this clonotype. In nucleotides, the CDR3 is TGCAGCGTACCACTCTCCTTGACAGGGGACTTCTACAATGAGCAGTTCTTC. Its translation is CSVPLSLTGDFYNEQFF. This rearrangement joins TRBV29-1 to TRBJ2-1; TRBD1 matches at 8 bases. The germline V gene encodes CDR1 SQVTM and CDR2 ANQGSEA. The CDR3 consists of 17 residues. The J segment lost 3 bases and the V segment lost 6 bases, leaving 16 bases of the junction unmatched.